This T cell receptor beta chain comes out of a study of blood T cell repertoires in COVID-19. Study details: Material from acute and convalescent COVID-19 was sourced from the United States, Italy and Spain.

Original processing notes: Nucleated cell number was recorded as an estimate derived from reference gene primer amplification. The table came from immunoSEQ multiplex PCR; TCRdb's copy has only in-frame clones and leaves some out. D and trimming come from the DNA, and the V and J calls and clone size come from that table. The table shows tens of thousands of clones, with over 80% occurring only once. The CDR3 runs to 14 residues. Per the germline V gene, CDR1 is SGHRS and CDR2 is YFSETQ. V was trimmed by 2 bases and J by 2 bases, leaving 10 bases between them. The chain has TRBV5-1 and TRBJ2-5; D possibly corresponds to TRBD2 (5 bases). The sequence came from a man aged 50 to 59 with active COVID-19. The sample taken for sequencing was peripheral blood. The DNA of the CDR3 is TGCGCCAGCAGCTTAAACAGAGGGCAAGAGACCCAGTACTTC. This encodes CASSLNRGQETQYF.